This TCR beta chain derives from a study of blood T cell repertoires in COVID-19. Overall study context: The United States, Italy and Spain were the sources of the acute and convalescent COVID-19 samples. Sources were T cells, B-cell-depleted T cells, or PBMCs; the material itself was cDNA or gDNA.

Per the original methods: For nucleated cells, counts were estimated from reference gene primer amplification. TCRdb's copy holds only in-frame clones and misses some; the assay was immunoSEQ multiplex PCR. The D gene and trimming were derived from the DNA, and the V and J assignments and clone size from that table. Among approximately 250,000 clones listed, 84% were seen once. This receptor was identified in a man aged 60-69 years with acute or convalescent COVID-19. The sample was peripheral blood.

Here the CDR3 DNA reads TGTGCCAGCAGCTTGCAGGGCTTGAACTATGGCTACACCTTC. This encodes CASSLQGLNYGYTF. J is TRBJ1-2 and V is TRBV5-4; TRBD1 is a possible D gene (5 bases). Germline V gives CDR1 SGHNT, CDR2 YYREEE (reference sequence). The ends were cut back, 1 base at V and 2 bases at J, with 9 bases in the middle. The CDR3 extends over 14 amino acids.